This T cell receptor (beta chain) was captured by sequencing in a study of regulatory T cells in long-lasting Graves disease. CDR3-region Arm-PCR and iRepertoire HTBI primers produced the TCR beta libraries. TCRdb ran MiXCR on the multiplex PCR reads and lists one entry per CDR3 protein. The table lists about 540,000 distinct CDR3 sequences, approximately 12% of them singletons. This clonotype appeared many times. The time point: newly diagnosed GD, antithyroid drugs for less than 3 months. The TCR library was prepared using RNA isolated from PBMCs. The CDR3 is made up of 13 amino acids. V lost 4 bases and J lost 4; bases outside the gene matches: 4. Germline V gene lookup returns CDR1 LNHNV and CDR2 YYDKDF (reference sequence). The data also belong to a second study, concerning T cells in Graves' hyperthyroidism and ophthalmopathy. From that second work: Graves' hyperthyroidism showing no ophthalmopathy progression within 18 months was considered stable. Within blood appeared most thyroid clonotypes that had expanded above 0.001.

Source: peripheral blood mononuclear cells (PBMCs), taken at new diagnosis, from a patient treated with antithyroid drugs. The chain links TRBV15 to TRBJ2-7; TRBD1 matches at 7 bases. This clonotype originated in a man aged 25-45 years with Graves disease. The DNA of the CDR3 is TGTGCCACCAGCATCGGGACAGCTTACGAGCAGTACTTC. This translates into CATSIGTAYEQYF. Filled out from reference TRBV15 and TRBJ2-7, the complete variable domain reads DAMVIQNPRYQVTQFGKPVTLSCSQTLNHNVMYWYQQKSSQAPKLLFHYYDKDFNNEADTPDNFQSRRPNTSFCFLDIRSPGLGDTAMYLCATSIGTAYEQYFGPGTRLTVT.